Listed below are T cell receptor beta chains from one sample, sequenced in a study of control samples from healthy donors and cancer patients. TCRdb's table, derived via immunoSEQ multiplex PCR, lists solely in-frame clones and lacks some. Of 120,000 to 150,000 clones in the sample, about 89% were seen once. The material sequenced was blood. All receptors come from a man aged 18 to 29 in good health. Both conserved end residues are part of each CDR3. A D gene is named only where the DNA matches it firmly. A row's size may be missing; if present it is once, few, many or a size class.

v_gene,abundance,j_gene,d_gene,CDR3nt,CDR3aa
TRBV5-4,-,TRBJ2-3,TRBD2,TGTGCCAGCAACCCGGGGGGGTTTACAGATACGCAGTATTTT,CASNPGGFTDTQYF
TRBV6-4,-,TRBJ2-2,-,TGTGCCAGCAGCGCCGATTCGAACACCGGGGAGCTGTTTTTT,CASSADSNTGELFF
TRBV11-1,few,TRBJ2-5,TRBD2,TGTGCCAGCAGCTTGACCGGGACTAGCAGCGAGACCCAGTACTTC,CASSLTGTSSETQYF
TRBV7-9,-,TRBJ1-4,TRBD1,TGTGCCAGCAGCTCCACCGACAGGGGCCGGGTAGAAAAACTGTTTTTT,CASSSTDRGRVEKLFF
TRBV7-9,-,TRBJ2-7,TRBD1,TGTGCCAGCAGCTCGGGACAGGGTCCCTACGAGCAGTACTTC,CASSSGQGPYEQYF
TRBV5-4,-,TRBJ1-6,-,TGTGCCAGCAGCACCGGCGGGGGGATCTATAATTCACCCCTCCACTTT,CASSTGGGIYNSPLHF
TRBV2,once,TRBJ2-3,-,TGTGCCAGCAGTGAACAGGGAGTCACAGATACGCAGTATTTT,CASSEQGVTDTQYF
TRBV2,-,TRBJ2-3,TRBD1,TGTGCCAGCAGCGAGCAGGGGGTTAGCACAGATACGCAGTATTTT,CASSEQGVSTDTQYF
TRBV2,once,TRBJ2-3,-,TGTGCCAGCAGCGGAGCCATACGGAGAACAGATACGCAGTATTTT,CASSGAIRRTDTQYF
TRBV6-2/TRBV6-3,-,TRBJ1-2,-,TGTGCCAGCAGTGGGGGTCCACGGGTCTATGGCTACACCTTC,CASSGGPRVYGYTF
TRBV23-1,-,TRBJ2-5,TRBD1,TGCGCCACCCCTGGGACAGTCCAAGAGACCCAGTACTTC,CATPGTVQETQYF
TRBV12-5,-,TRBJ1-2,-,TGTGCTAGTGCTAGGGGGGGCGGGAGATATGGCTACACCTTC,CASARGGGRYGYTF
TRBV4-1,-,TRBJ2-7,-,TGCGCCAGCAGCCAAGAAGGGGGGGCTTACGAGCAGTACTTC,CASSQEGGAYEQYF
TRBV19,once,TRBJ1-3,TRBD1,TGTGCCAGTAGTACGGGCGCCGGGACAGGGGATTTCAGCACCATATATTTT,CASSTGAGTGDFSTIYF
TRBV2,-,TRBJ1-1,-,TGTGCAGTTGGCAGTCTGGGCACTGAAGCTTTCTTT,CAVGSLGTEAFF
TRBV7-9,once,TRBJ1-3,-,TGTGCCAGCAGCTTAGAGGGGTTCGGAAACACCATATATTTT,CASSLEGFGNTIYF
TRBV2,-,TRBJ1-5,-,TGTGCCAGCAGTGGACAGCAGGGTACCGGCAATCAGCCCCAGCATTTT,CASSGQQGTGNQPQHF
TRBV6-6,-,TRBJ2-1,-,TGTGCCAGCTCGTACAGGGACTTGTTCTACAATGAGCAGTTCTTC,CASSYRDLFYNEQFF
TRBV6-5,once,TRBJ1-2,-,TGTGCCAGCAGTACCGGGACCACGAGGTCCGGCTACACCTTC,CASSTGTTRSGYTF
TRBV18,once,TRBJ1-4,-,TGTGCCAGCTCACCGAGGAAGGGAGAGGGTAATGAAAAACTGTTTTTT,CASSPRKGEGNEKLFF
TRBV25-1,-,TRBJ1-2,-,TGTGCCAGCAGTGACGAAACGCTTTATGGCTACACCTTC,CASSDETLYGYTF
TRBV9,-,TRBJ2-3,-,TGTGCCAGCAGCGTAGGCCGAGCCACAGATACGCAGTATTTT,CASSVGRATDTQYF
TRBV2,-,TRBJ1-1,-,TGTGCCAGCAGTGGGGGCAGGGCAACTGAAGCTTTCTTT,CASSGGRATEAFF
TRBV28,-,TRBJ2-7,-,TGTGCCAGCAGTCTCAGAGGGACACTAGAGCAGTACTTC,CASSLRGTLEQYF
TRBV10-3,-,TRBJ2-3,TRBD2,TGTGCCATCACCTCGGGACTAGCGGGGGCGGATACGCAGTATTTT,CAITSGLAGADTQYF
TRBV7-9,few,TRBJ1-1,-,TGTGCCAGCAGCCCTTCCCCAGGGGAGACTGAAGCTTTCTTT,CASSPSPGETEAFF
TRBV10-3,-,TRBJ1-1,-,TGTGCCATCTGGGGCCGGGGGAACACTGAAGCTTTCTTT,CAIWGRGNTEAFF
TRBV19,-,TRBJ1-3,-,TGTGCCAGTAGTCCTAGGACAGTCTCTGGAAACACCATATATTTT,CASSPRTVSGNTIYF
TRBV2,-,TRBJ1-2,-,TGTGCCAGCAGTGAGGGGGACTATGGCTACACCTTC,CASSEGDYGYTF
TRBV28,-,TRBJ1-1,TRBD1,TGTGCCAGCAGGGGACAGGGAGGCACTGAAGCTTTCTTT,CASRGQGGTEAFF
TRBV11-2,-,TRBJ2-7,-,TGTGCCAGTCGGACGTCGAGCTCCTACGAGCAGTACTTC,CASRTSSSYEQYF